The T cell receptor beta chain described here comes from a study of OX40 agonist ivuxolimab in advanced cancers. Turning to the study itself: Patients received ivuxolimab, an intravenous treatment, every 2 weeks at 0.01 to 10 mg/kg. Two cutaneous melanoma patients and one hepatocellular carcinoma patient, three in all, had partial responses. Cancers in dose escalation were hepatocellular, melanoma, renal cell and head and neck. Overall study results and limits: At 0.1 to 3.0 mg/kg and by week 6, CD4+ and CD8+ T cells in the blood had expanded clonally.

V lost 5 bases to trimming and J lost 2 bases; unmatched junction nucleotides: 11. The CDR3 sequence is 16 residues long. Germline V gene lookup returns CDR1 SGHVS and CDR2 FNYEAQ. Concerning this clone: Antigen: not known.

The method was immunoSEQ multiplex PCR; TCRdb's version includes in-frame clones alone and lacks a portion of them. The sample records 50,000 or so clones, around 85% being singletons. The material sequenced was CD4+ or CD8+ T cells sorted from blood, taken in a trial of the OX40 agonist ivuxolimab. The TCR originated in an adult with an advanced solid tumor such as melanoma, head and neck, liver or kidney cancer. The V gene is TRBV7-6, the J gene TRBJ2-7, with 8 bases matching TRBD2. CDR3: CASSAIGLAGTYEQYF. The CDR3 region has the DNA TGTGCCAGCAGCGCAATCGGACTAGCAGGGACCTACGAGCAGTACTTC. Together with reference TRBV7-6 and TRBJ2-7, the CDR3 gives the full variable domain: GAGVSQSPRYKVTKRGQDVALRCDPISGHVSLYWYRQALGQGPEFLTYFNYEAQQDKSGLPNDRFSAERPEGSISTLTIQRTEQRDSAMYRCASSAIGLAGTYEQYFGPGTRLTVT.